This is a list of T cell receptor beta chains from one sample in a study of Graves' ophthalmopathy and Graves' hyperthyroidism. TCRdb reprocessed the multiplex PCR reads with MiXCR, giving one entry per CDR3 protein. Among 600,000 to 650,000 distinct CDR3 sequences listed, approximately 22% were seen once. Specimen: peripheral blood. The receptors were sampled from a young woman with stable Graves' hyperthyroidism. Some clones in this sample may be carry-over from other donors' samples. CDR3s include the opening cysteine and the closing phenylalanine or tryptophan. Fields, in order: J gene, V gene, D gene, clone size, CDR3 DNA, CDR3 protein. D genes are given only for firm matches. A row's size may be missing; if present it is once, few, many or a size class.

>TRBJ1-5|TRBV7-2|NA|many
TGTGCCAGCAGCTTAATGATCAGGGGTAATCAGCCCCAGCATTTT
CASSLMIRGNQPQHF
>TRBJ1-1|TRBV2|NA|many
TGTGCCAGCACGAAAGGGGCTGAAGCTTTCTTT
CASTKGAEAFF
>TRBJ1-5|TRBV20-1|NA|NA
TGCAGTGCAGTACAGGGAAATCAGCCCCAGCATTTT
CSAVQGNQPQHF
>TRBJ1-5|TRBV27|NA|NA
TGTGCCAGTGGGGTTAGAGGAGGCCCCCAGCATTTT
CASGVRGGPQHF
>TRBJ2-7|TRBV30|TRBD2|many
TGTGCCTGGACTAGCGGGAGATACGAGCAGTACTTC
CAWTSGRYEQYF
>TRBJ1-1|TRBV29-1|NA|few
TGCAGCGGCACCGACAGTAACACTGAAGCTTTCTTT
CSGTDSNTEAFF
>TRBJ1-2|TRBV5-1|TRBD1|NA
TGCGCCAGCAGCTTGCAGGTCGGACAGGGAGACTATGGCTACACCTTC
CASSLQVGQGDYGYTF
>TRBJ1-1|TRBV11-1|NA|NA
TGTGCCAGCAGCTTAATGGTCCGGGAAGAGTGGCTGAACACTGAAGCTTTCTTT
CASSLMVREEWLNTEAFF
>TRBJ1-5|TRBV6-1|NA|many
TGTGCCAGCGGAGACGGACGTAGCAATCAGCCCCAGCATTTT
CASGDGRSNQPQHF
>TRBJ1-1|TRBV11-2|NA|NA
TGTGCCAGCAGCTCGTCAACAGGGAACACTGAAGCTTTCTTT
CASSSSTGNTEAFF
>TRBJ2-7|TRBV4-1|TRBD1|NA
TGCGCCAGCAGCCAAGATGGTCCCGACAGGGGGTACTCCTACGAGCAGTACTTC
CASSQDGPDRGYSYEQYF
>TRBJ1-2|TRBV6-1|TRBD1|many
TGTGCCAGCAAGGGGGACAGCGTGAACTATGGCTACACCTTC
CASKGDSVNYGYTF
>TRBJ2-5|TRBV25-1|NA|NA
TGTGCCAGCCAGACAGATCGGGAGACCCAGTACTTC
CASQTDRETQYF
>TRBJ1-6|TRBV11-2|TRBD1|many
TGTGCCAGCAGCCCGATTCGGACGGCCGGGACAGGGGAAGGGTCACCCCTCCACTTT
CASSPIRTAGTGEGSPLHF
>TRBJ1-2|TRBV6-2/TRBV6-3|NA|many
TGTGCCAGCAGTTACCCGGTGGGTATCTCGTCGGGCTACACCTTC
CASSYPVGISSGYTF
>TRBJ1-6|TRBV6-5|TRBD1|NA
TGTGCCAGCAGTTACTCTGGGACAGTGAATTCACCCCTCCACTTT
CASSYSGTVNSPLHF
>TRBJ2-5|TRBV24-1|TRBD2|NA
TGTGCCACCAGTGACAACGGACTAGCGGGGTTGGAGACCCAGTACTTC
CATSDNGLAGLETQYF
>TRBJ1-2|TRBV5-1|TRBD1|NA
TGCGCCAGCAGCTTGGGGAGTCAGGGGGATGGCTACACCTTC
CASSLGSQGDGYTF
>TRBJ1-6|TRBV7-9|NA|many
TGTGCCAGCAGCTTTCAAGGGATTAATTCACCCCTCCACTTT
CASSFQGINSPLHF
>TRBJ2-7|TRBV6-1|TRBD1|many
TGTGCCAGCAGAAGAGAAGGGGCAGGGGGCTCCTACGAGCAGTACTTC
CASRREGAGGSYEQYF
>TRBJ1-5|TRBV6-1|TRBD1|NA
TGTGCCAGCAGTGGGACAGGGGCGTATAGCAATCAGCCCCAGCATTTT
CASSGTGAYSNQPQHF
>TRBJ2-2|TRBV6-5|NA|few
TGTGCCAGCAGTTACTCGATGGGGAACACCGGGGGGCTGTTTTTT
CASSYSMGNTGGLFF
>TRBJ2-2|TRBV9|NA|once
TGTGCCAGCAGTTTACGTGTTGGCGGGACCAACACCGGGGAGCTGTTTTTT
CASSLRVGGTNTGELFF
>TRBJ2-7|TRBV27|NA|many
TGTGCCAGCGCCGCCCAGGATACTCTCTACGAGCAGTACTTC
CASAAQDTLYEQYF
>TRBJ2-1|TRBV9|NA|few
TGTGCCAGCAGCGCGCCTCGCAGAGGCTCCTACAATGAGCAGTTCTTC
CASSAPRRGSYNEQFF
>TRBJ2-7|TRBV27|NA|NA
TGTGCCAGCAGTTTATCTACGGGACACCCCTACGAGCAGTACTTC
CASSLSTGHPYEQYF
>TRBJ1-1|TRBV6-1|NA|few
TGTGCCAGCAGTGAAAGGCGGAGCGGGGGAACTGAAGCTTTCTTT
CASSERRSGGTEAFF
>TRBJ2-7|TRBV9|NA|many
TGTGCCAGCAGCGCCCAAGGCGGGATCGACGAGCAGTACTTC
CASSAQGGIDEQYF
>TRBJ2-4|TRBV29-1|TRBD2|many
TGCAGCGTGGGGGGGACGGGAAACATTCAGTACTTC
CSVGGTGNIQYF
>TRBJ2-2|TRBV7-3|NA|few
TGTGCCAGCAGCCCTATACGGGGCACCGGGGAGCTGTTTTTT
CASSPIRGTGELFF
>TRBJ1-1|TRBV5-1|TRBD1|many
TGCGCCAGCAGCATGACAGGGGGCCCCGCTGAAGCTTTCTTT
CASSMTGGPAEAFF
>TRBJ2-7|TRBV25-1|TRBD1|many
TGTGCCAGCAGTGACCTCCGGACAGGGAGAGTAGAGCAGTACTTC
CASSDLRTGRVEQYF
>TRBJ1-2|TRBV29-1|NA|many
TGCAGCGTTGAAGGGCCGTCCTATGGCTACACCTTC
CSVEGPSYGYTF
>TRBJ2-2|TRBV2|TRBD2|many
TGTGCCAGCACCTTTATCGCGGGAGGGTCCGGGGAGCTGTTTTTT
CASTFIAGGSGELFF
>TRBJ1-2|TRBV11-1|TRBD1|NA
TGTGCCAGCAGCTTAATCACCGGGACAGGGAAACCCTATGGCTACACCTTC
CASSLITGTGKPYGYTF
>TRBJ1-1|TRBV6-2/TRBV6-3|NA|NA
TGTGCCAGCAGTTATAGCCCGGACGGATACACTGAAGCTTTCTTT
CASSYSPDGYTEAFF
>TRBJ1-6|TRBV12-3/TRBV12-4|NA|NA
TGTGCCAGCAGTAAATCCGCCCGGGCCGGTCGCCACTTT
CASSKSARAGRHF
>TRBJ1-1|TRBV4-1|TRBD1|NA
TGCGCCAGCAGCCACCAGGGGGAAGAAGCTTTCTTT
CASSHQGEEAFF
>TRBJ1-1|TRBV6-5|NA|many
TGTGCCAGCAGTACCTTCACAGGGTTGAACACTGAAGCTTTCTTT
CASSTFTGLNTEAFF
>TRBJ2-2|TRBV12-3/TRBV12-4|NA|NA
TGTGCCAGCACCCCTGGCGATTATACCGGGGAGCTGTTTTTT
CASTPGDYTGELFF
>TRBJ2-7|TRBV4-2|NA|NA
TGTGCCAGCAGCCACCCGCAGGGTGTCGGCTACGAGCAGTACTTC
CASSHPQGVGYEQYF
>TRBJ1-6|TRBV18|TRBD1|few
TGTGCCAGCTCACCACTTGGGGGACAGGGAATTCCACCCCTCCACTTT
CASSPLGGQGIPPLHF
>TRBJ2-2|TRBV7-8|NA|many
TGTGCCAGCAGCATAACGAGGGACCGCGGCGGGGAGCTGTTTTTT
CASSITRDRGGELFF
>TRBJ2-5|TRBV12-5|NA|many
TGTGCTAGTGCCCCTCTCGAGAACCAAGAGACCCAGTACTTC
CASAPLENQETQYF
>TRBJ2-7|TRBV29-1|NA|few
TGCAGCGCCATGAGGGAAAACTACGAGCAGTACTTC
CSAMRENYEQYF
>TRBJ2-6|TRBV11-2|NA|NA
TGTGCCAGCAGCCCCAGGGGACGGCGGGTGTCTGGGGCCAACGTCCTGACTTTC
CASSPRGRRVSGANVLTF
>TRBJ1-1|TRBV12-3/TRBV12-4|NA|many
TGTGCCAGCAGCCTTTCAGGACCCCTAACTGAAGCTTTCTTT
CASSLSGPLTEAFF
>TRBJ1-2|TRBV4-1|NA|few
TGCGCCAGCAGCCAATTCGGTGCGGGGGCGAGCGGCTACACCTTC
CASSQFGAGASGYTF
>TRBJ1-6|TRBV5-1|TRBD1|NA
TGCGCCAGCAGCCCCAGGACAGGCAACGATTCACCCCCCCACTTT
CASSPRTGNDSPPHF
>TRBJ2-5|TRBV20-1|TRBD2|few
TGCAGCGCGCAGGGCGGGAGGGAGGAAGAGACCCAGTACTTC
CSAQGGREEETQYF
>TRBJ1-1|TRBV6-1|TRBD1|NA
TGTGCCAGCGGGAAACCGGGACAGGGGAAGACTGAAGCTTTCTTT
CASGKPGQGKTEAFF
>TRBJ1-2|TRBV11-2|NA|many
TGTGCCAGCATCCCCTTGAGGCCTGAGGGCTATGGCTACACCTTC
CASIPLRPEGYGYTF
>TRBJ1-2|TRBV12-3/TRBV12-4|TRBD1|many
TGTGCCAGCAGTTTCACTCGGGACAGGGATGGCTATGGCTACACCTTC
CASSFTRDRDGYGYTF
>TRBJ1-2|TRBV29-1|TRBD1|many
TGCAGCGTTGCGGGAGCCGGGACAGGGGTTTATGGCTACACCTTC
CSVAGAGTGVYGYTF
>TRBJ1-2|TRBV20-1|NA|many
TGCAGTGCTAGAAGTGCGACAGTCGGCTATGGCTACACCTTC
CSARSATVGYGYTF
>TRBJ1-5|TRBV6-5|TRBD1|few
TGTGCCAGCAGCTTAAACAGGGGTTTTAGCAATCAGCCCCAGCATTTT
CASSLNRGFSNQPQHF
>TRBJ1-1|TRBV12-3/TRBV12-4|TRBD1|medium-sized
TGTGCCAGCTCGAGGGGGCAACCCACAGAAGCTTTCTTT
CASSRGQPTEAFF
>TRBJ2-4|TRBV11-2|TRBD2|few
TGTGCCAGCAGCTTAGGGGGACTAGCGGGGACTAAAAACATTCAGTACTTC
CASSLGGLAGTKNIQYF
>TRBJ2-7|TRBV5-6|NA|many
TGTGCCAGCAGCTTAAGGGGACTCCTCTCCTACGAGCAGTACTTC
CASSLRGLLSYEQYF
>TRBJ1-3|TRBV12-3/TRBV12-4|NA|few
TGTGCCAGCGGGAGGCGGGGGGCTCTGTTGGGAAACACCATATATTTT
CASGRRGALLGNTIYF